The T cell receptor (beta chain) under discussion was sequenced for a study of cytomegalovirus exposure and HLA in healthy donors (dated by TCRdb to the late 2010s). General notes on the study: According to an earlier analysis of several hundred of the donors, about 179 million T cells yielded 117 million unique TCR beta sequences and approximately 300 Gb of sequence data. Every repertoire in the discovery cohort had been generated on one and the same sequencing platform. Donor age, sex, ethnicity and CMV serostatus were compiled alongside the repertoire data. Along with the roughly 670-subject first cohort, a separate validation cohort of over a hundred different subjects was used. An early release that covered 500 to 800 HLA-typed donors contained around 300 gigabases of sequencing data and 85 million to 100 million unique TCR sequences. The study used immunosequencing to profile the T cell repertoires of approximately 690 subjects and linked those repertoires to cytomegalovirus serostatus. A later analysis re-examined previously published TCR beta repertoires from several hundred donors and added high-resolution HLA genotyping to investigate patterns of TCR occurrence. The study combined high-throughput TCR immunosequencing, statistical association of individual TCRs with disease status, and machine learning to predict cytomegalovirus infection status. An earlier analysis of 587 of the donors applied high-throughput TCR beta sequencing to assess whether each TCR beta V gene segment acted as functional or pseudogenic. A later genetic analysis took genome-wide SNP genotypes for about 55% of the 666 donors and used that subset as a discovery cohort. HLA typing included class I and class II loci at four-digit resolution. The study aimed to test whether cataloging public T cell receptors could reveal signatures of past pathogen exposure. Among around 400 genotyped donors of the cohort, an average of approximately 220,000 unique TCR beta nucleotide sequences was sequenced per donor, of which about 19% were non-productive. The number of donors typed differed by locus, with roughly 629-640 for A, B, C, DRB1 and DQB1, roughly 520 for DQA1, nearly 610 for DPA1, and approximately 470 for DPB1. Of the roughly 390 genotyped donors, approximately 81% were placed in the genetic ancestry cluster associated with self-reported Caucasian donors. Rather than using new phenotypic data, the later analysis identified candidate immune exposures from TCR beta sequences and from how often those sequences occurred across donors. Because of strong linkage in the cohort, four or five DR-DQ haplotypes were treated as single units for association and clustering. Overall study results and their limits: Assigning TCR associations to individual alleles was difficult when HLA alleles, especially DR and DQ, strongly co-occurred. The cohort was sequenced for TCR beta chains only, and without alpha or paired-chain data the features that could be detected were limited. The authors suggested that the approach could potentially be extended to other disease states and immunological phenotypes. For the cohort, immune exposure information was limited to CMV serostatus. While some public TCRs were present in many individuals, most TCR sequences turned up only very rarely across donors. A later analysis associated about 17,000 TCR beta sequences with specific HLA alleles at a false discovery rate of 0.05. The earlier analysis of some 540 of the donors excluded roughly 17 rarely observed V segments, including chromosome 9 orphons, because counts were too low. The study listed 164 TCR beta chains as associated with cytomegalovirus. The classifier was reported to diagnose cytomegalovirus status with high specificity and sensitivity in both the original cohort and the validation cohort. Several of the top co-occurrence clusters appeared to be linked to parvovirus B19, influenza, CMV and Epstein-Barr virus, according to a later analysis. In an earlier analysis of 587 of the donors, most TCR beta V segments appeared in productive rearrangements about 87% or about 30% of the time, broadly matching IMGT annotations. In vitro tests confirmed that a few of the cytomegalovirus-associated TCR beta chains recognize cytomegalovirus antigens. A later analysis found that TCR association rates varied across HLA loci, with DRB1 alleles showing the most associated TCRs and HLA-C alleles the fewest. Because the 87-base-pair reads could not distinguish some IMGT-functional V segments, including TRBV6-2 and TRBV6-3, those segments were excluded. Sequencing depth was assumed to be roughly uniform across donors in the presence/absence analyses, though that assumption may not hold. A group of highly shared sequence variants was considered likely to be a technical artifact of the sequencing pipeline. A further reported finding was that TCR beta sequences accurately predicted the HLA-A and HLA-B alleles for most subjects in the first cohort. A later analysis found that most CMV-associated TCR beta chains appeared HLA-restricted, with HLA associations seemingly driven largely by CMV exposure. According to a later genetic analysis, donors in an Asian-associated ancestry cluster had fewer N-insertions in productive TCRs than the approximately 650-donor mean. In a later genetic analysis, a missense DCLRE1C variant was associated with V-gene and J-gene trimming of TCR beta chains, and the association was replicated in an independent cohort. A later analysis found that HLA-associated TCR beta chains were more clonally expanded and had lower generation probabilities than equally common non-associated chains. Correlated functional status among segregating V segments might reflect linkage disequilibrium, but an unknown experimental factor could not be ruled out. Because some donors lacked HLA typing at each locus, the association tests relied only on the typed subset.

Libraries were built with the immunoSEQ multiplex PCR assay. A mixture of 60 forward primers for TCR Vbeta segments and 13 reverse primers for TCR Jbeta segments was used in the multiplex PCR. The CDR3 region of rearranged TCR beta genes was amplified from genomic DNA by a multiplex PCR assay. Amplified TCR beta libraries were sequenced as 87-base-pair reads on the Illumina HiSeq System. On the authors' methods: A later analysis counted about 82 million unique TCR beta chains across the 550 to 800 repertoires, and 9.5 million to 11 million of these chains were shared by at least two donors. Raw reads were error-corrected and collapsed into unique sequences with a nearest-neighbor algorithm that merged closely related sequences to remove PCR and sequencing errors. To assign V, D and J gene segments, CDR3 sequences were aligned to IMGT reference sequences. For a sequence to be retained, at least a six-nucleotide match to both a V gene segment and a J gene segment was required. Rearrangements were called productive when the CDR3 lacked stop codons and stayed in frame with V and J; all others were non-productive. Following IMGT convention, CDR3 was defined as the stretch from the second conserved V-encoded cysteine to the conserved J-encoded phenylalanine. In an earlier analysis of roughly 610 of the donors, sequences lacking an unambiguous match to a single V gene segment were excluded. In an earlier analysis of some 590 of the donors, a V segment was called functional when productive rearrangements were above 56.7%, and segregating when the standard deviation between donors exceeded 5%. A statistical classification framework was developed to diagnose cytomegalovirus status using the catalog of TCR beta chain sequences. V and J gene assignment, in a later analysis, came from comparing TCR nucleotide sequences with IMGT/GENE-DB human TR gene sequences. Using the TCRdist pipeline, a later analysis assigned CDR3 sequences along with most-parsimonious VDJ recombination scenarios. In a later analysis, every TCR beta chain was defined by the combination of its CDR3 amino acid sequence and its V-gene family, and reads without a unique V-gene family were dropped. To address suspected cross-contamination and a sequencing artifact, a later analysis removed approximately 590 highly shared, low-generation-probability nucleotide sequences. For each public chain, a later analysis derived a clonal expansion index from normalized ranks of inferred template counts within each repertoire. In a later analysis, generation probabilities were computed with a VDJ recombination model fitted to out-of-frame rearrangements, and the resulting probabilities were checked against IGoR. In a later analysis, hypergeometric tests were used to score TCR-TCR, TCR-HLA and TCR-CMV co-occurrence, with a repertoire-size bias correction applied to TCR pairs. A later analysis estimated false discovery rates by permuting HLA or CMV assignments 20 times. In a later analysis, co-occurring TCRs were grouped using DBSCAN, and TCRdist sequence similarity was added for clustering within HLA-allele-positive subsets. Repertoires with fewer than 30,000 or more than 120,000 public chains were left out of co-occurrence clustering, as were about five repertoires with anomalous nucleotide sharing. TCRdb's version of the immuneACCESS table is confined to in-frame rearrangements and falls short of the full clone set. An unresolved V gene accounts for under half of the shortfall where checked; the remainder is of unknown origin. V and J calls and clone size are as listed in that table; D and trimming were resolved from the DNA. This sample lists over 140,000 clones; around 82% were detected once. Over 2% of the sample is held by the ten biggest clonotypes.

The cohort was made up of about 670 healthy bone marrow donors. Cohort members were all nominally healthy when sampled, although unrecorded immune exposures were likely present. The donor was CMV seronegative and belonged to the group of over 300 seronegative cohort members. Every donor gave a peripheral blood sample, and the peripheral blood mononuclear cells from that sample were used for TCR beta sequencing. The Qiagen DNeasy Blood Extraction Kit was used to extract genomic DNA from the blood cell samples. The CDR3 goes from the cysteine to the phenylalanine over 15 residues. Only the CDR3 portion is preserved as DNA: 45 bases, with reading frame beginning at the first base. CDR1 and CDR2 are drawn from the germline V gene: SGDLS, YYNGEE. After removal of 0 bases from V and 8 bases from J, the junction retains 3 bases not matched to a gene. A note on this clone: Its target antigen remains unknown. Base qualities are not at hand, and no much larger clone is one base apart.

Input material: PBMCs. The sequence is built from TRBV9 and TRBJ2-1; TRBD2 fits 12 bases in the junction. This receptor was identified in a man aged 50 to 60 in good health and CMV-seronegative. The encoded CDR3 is CASSVGTSGVDEQFF. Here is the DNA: TGTGCCAGCAGCGTAGGGACTAGCGGGGTTGATGAGCAGTTCTTC.